This T cell receptor beta chain was recovered during a study of shared clonotypes between healthy human individuals. Several immunoSEQ 96-well plates shared each subset's DNA, each plate a replicate. Clones were sequenced by immunoSEQ multiplex PCR, and TCRdb holds only the in-frame ones, with some missing. The sample has roughly 1,100,000 clones, about 75% seen once. Study results and limitations: Naive CD4 clonotypes were shared across several donors at 4.5% to 6.5%. Large depth notwithstanding, sorted-subset sequencing proved incomplete by rarefaction.

Remarks on this clone: The antigen remains undetermined.

Sequenced material: memory CD4+ T cells sorted from blood. Subset reported: CD45RA-negative fraction. The sequence was collected from a man younger than 30 in good health.

For the CDR3, the DNA is TGTGCCACCAGCAGAGATCGGACAGGGGCTGGCTACACCTTC. This sequence encodes CATSRDRTGAGYTF. The rearrangement uses TRBV15 and TRBJ1-2, with 9 nucleotides matching TRBD1. V was pared by 0 bases and J by 7 bases, with 3 bases of the junction left unmatched. Germline CDR1 reads LNHNV; CDR2 reads YYDKDF (reference sequence). The CDR3 is made up of 14 amino acids.